The 10 T cell receptor beta chains below come from one sample, sequenced in a study of T cell responses to AZD1222 COVID-19 vaccine. Produced via immunoSEQ multiplex PCR; TCRdb's table is partial and in-frame only. The sample has fewer than 200,000 clones; around 90% are singletons. The sequencing here drew on peripheral blood, taken on day 0 of AZD1222 vaccination. These TCRs come from an adult in good health.

V gene TRBV5-4 combines with J gene TRBJ2-3; 7 nucleotides agree with TRBD1. In germline, CDR1 is SGHNT, CDR2 YYREEE (reference sequence). After removal of 4 bases from V and 0 bases from J, the junction contained 8 bases not matched to a gene. The CDR3 is 16 amino acids. This CDR3 reads CASSGGTGASTDTQYF. In DNA form, the CDR3 reads TGTGCCAGCAGCGGGGGAACAGGGGCTAGCACAGATACGCAGTATTTT.

The chain combines TRBV30 with TRBJ1-6; TRBD1 matches at 10 bases. This CDR3 spans 14 amino acids. With V trimmed by 5 bases and J by 9 bases, 7 bases remained unmatched. CDR1 and CDR2 from the germline V gene are GTSNPN and SVGIG (reference sequence). The CDR3 loop reads CAWARGQGRSPLHF. DNA of the CDR3: TGTGCCTGGGCCAGGGGACAGGGGCGTTCACCCCTCCACTTT.

The rearrangement joins TRBV19 to TRBJ2-2, with D perhaps TRBD2 (6 bases). The germline V gene has CDR1 LNHDA and CDR2 SQIVND (reference sequence). CDR3 length: 12 amino acids. V shed 6 bases and J shed 9 bases, with 11 bases lying between them. Here the CDR3 reads CASSETSRELFF. DNA for the CDR3: TGTGCCAGTAGCGAAACTAGCCGGGAGCTGTTTTTT.

The genes are TRBV5-1 and TRBJ2-5, with D perhaps matching TRBD1 or TRBD2 (7 bases each). CDR3 length: 14 amino acids. Germline lookup yields CDR1 SGHRS and CDR2 YFSETQ. Trimming left V 4 bases short and J 5 bases short, with 15 bases between. The CDR3 nucleotides are TGCGCCAGCAGCCCTCTCAGGGGGGGTGAGACCCAGTACTTC. As protein: CASSPLRGGETQYF.

CDR3 residues: CASSLLGVGNTEAFF. The CDR3 bases are TGTGCCAGCAGTTTACTCGGGGTTGGCAACACTGAAGCTTTCTTT. J is TRBJ1-1 and V is TRBV27; unclear D gene. The CDR3 runs to 15 residues. V gave up 2 bases and J gave up 2 bases, with 12 bases separating them. Germline V gene sequence: CDR1 MNHEY, CDR2 SMNVEV (reference sequence).

As DNA, the CDR3 is TGTGCCAGCAGCTTAGGGGGGGCCGCAGCCTCTGGAAACACCATATATTTT. Encoded protein: CASSLGGAAASGNTIYF. This chain connects TRBV7-8 to TRBJ1-3, with TRBD1 as a possible D gene (6 bases). CDR1 is SGHVS and CDR2 is FQNEAQ in the germline V gene. Deletions cut 1 base from V and 0 bases from J, with 13 bases between. The CDR3 length is 17 residues.

The chain employs TRBV5-1 and TRBJ1-1; TRBD1 is a possible D gene (5 bases). V lost 4 bases and J 11 bases, leaving 21 bases between the germline ends. CDR3 length equals 14 residues. The V gene's germline CDR1 is SGHRS and CDR2 YFSETQ. This CDR3 reads CASSPTAGGSKAFF. The CDR3 DNA reads TGCGCCAGCAGCCCGACCGCGGGGGGTAGTAAGGCTTTCTTT.

The gene calls are TRBV5-5 and TRBJ2-3; D call uncertain. The length of the CDR3 is 15 residues. Germline V gene data show CDR1 as SGHKS and CDR2 as YYEKEE (reference sequence). V shed 0 bases and J shed 2 bases, with 10 bases lying between them. The CDR3 coding sequence is TGTGCCAGCAGCTTGGCGGCTACCCCCACAGATACGCAGTATTTT. It encodes CASSLAATPTDTQYF.

This rearrangement joins TRBV6-6 to TRBJ2-1; D unresolved. CDR1 is MNHNY, CDR2 SVGAGI, per germline (reference sequence). This CDR3 is built from 14 residues. Trimming took off 2 bases at V and 0 bases at J, with 5 bases between the two ends. CDR3: CASSYRSSYNEQFF. For the CDR3, the DNA is TGTGCCAGCAGTTACCGGAGCTCCTACAATGAGCAGTTCTTC.

V gene TRBV4-1 combines with J gene TRBJ2-1; D uncertain. CDR3 size: 17 residues. Germline-derived CDR1 and CDR2 are MGHRA and YSYEKL. Trimming pared 1 base from V and 0 bases from J, leaving 13 bases between. CDR3 protein: CASSQGADLSSYNEQFF. In DNA, the CDR3 is TGCGCCAGCAGCCAAGGGGCAGACTTGAGCTCCTACAATGAGCAGTTCTTC.